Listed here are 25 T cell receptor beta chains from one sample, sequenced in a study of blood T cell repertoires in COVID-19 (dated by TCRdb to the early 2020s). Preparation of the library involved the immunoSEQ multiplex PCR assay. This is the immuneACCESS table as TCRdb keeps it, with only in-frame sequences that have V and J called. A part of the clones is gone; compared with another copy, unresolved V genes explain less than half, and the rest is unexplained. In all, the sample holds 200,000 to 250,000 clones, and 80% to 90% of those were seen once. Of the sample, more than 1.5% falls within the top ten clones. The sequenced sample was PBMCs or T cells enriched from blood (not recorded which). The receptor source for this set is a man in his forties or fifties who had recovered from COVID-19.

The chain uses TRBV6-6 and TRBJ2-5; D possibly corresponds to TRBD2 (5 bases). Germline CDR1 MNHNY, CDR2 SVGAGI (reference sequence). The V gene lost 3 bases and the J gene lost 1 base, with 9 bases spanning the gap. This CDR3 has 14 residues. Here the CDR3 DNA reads TGTGCCAGCAGTTATAGCGCATCCCAAGAGACCCAGTACTTC. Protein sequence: CASSYSASQETQYF.

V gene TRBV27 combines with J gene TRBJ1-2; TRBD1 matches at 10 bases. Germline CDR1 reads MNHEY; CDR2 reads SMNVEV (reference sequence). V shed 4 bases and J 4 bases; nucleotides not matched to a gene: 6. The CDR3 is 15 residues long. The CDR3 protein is CASSSSGTGVYGYTF. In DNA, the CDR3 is TGTGCCAGCAGTTCCTCCGGGACAGGGGTCTATGGCTACACCTTC.

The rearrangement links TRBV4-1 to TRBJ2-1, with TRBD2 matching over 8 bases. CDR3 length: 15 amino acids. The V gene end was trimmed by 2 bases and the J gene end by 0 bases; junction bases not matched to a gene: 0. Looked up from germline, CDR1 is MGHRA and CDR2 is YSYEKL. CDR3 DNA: TGCGCCAGCAGCCAACGGGAGGGCTCCTACAATGAGCAGTTCTTC. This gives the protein CASSQREGSYNEQFF.

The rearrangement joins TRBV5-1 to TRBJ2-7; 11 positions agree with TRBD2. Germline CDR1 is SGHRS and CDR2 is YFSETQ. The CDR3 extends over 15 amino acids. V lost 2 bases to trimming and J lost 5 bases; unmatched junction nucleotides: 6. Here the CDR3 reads CASSLQLAGAHEQYF. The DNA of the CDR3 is TGCGCCAGCAGCTTACAACTAGCGGGAGCCCACGAGCAGTACTTC.

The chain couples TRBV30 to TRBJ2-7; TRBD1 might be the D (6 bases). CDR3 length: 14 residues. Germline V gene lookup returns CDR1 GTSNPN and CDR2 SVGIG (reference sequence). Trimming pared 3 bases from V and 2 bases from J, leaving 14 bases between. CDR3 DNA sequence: TGTGCCTGGAGGCACTCCGGGACAACCTACGAGCAGTACTTC. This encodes CAWRHSGTTYEQYF.

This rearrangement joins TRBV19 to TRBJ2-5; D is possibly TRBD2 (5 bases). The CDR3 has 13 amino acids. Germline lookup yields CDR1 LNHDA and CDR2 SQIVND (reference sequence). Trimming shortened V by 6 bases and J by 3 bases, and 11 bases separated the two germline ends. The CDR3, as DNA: TGTGCCAGTAGCTCGTCGAGGGAAGAGACCCAGTACTTC. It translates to CASSSSREETQYF.

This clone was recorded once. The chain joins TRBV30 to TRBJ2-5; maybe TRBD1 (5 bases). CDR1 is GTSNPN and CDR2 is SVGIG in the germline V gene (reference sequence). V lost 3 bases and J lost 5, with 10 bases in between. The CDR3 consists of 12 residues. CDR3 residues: CAWREWGETQYF. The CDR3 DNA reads TGTGCCTGGAGGGAGTGGGGCGAGACCCAGTACTTC.

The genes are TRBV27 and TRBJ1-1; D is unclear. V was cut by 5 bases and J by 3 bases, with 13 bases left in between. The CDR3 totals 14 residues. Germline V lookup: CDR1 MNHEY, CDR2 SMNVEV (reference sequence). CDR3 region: CASSPGSLHTEAFF. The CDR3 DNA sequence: TGTGCCAGCAGTCCGGGTTCGCTTCACACTGAAGCTTTCTTT.

CDR3 region: CASSLNSGRADEQYF. The CDR3 region has the DNA TGCGCCAGCAGCCTAAATAGCGGGAGGGCCGACGAGCAGTACTTC. The chain recombines TRBV5-1 with TRBJ2-7, with TRBD2 identical over 11 bases. CDR1 and CDR2 (germline): SGHRS, YFSETQ. The V gene end was trimmed by 4 bases and the J gene end by 5 bases; junction bases not matched to a gene: 8. There are 15 residues in the CDR3.

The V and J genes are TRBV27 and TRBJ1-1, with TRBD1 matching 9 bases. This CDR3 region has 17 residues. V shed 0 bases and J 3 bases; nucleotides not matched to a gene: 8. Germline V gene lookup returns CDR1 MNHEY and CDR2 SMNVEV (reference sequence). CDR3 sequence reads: CASSLSYPQGAHTEAFF. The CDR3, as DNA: TGTGCCAGCAGTTTATCGTACCCACAGGGGGCGCACACTGAAGCTTTCTTT.

CDR3 nucleotides: TGCGCCAGCAGCCCCCGGGAGTACTCCTACGAGCAGTACTTC. The encoded protein is CASSPREYSYEQYF. The gene calls are TRBV5-1 and TRBJ2-7, with D possibly matching TRBD2 (6 bases). The CDR3 length is 14 residues. Germline V gene data show CDR1 as SGHRS and CDR2 as YFSETQ. V was shortened by 4 bases and J by 0 bases, with 11 bases between the two germline ends. Looking up the rest from reference TRBV5-1 and TRBJ2-7 gives the full variable domain: KAGVTQTPRYLIKTRGQQVTLSCSPISGHRSVSWYQQTPGQGLQFLFEYFSETQRNKGNFPGRFSGRQFSNSRSEMNVSTLELGDSALYLCASSPREYSYEQYFGPGTRLTVT.

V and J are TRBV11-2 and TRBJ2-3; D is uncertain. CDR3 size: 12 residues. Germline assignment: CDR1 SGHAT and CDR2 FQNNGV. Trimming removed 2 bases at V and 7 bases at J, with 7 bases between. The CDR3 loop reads CASSLRLNTQYF. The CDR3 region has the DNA TGTGCCAGCAGCTTACGACTGAATACGCAGTATTTT. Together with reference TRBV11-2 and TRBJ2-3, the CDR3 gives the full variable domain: EAGVAQSPRYKIIEKRQSVAFWCNPISGHATLYWYQQILGQGPKLLIQFQNNGVVDDSQLPKDRFSAERLKGVDSTLKIQPAKLEDSAVYLCASSLRLNTQYFGPGTRLTVL.

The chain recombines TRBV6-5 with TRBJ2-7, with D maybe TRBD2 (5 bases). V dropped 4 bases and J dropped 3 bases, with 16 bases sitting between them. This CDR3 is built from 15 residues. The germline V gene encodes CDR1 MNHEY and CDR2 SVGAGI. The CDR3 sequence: CASSFPGEGSYEQYF. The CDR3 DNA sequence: TGTGCCAGCAGTTTTCCGGGTGAGGGAAGCTACGAGCAGTACTTC.

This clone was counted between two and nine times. The CDR3 spells CASSVEPEYNSPLHF. The CDR3 DNA follows: TGTGCCAGCAGCGTAGAACCGGAGTATAATTCACCCCTCCACTTT. The chain links TRBV9 to TRBJ1-6; D gene uncertain. V lost 0 bases and J 4 bases, leaving 8 bases between the germline ends. Germline V gives CDR1 SGDLS, CDR2 YYNGEE. The CDR3 is made up of 15 amino acids.

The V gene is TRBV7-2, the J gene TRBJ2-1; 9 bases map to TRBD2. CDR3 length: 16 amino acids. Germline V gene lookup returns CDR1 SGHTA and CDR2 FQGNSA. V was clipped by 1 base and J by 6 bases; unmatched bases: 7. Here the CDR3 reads CASSLEPLAGSNEQFF. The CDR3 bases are TGTGCCAGCAGCTTAGAGCCGCTAGCGGGATCCAATGAGCAGTTCTTC.

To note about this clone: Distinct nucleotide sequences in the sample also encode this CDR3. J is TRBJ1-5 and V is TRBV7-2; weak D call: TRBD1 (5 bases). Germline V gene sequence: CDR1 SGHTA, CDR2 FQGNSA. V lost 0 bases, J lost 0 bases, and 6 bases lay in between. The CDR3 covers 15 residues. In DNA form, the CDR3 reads TGTGCCAGCAGCTTAGCCAGGGATAGCAATCAGCCCCAGCATTTT. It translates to CASSLARDSNQPQHF. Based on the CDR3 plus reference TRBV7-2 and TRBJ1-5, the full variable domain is GAGVSQSPSNKVTEKGKDVELRCDPISGHTALYWYRQSLGQGLEFLIYFQGNSAPDKSGLPSDRFSAERTGGSVSTLTIQRTQQEDSAVYLCASSLARDSNQPQHFGDGTRLSIL.

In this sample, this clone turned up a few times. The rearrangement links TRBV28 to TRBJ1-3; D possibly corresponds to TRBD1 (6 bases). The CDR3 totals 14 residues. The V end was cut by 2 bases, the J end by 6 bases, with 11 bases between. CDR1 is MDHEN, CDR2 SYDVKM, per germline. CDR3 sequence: CASSLPRGENTIYF. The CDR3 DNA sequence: TGTGCCAGCAGTTTACCCAGGGGTGAAAACACCATATATTTT.

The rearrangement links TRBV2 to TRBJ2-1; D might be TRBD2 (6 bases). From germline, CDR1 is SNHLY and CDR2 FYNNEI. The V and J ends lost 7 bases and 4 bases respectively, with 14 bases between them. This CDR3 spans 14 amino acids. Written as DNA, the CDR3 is TGTGCCAGCACCCAAGCGGGTGGTTACAATGAGCAGTTCTTC. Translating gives CASTQAGGYNEQFF.

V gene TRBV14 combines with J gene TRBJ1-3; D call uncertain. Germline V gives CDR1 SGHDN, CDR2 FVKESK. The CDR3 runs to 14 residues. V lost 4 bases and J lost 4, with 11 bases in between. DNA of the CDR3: TGTGCCAGCAGCCTCGATAGAGGGGGAAACACCATATATTTT. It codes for CASSLDRGGNTIYF.

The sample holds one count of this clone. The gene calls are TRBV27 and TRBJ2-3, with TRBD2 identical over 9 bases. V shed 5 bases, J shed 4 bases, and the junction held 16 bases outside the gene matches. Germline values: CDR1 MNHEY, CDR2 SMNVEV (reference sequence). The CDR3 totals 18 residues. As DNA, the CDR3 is TGTGCCAGCAGTGGCCCGGCGGGAGGGTCGAGGAGAGCAGATACGCAGTATTTT. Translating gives CASSGPAGGSRRADTQYF.

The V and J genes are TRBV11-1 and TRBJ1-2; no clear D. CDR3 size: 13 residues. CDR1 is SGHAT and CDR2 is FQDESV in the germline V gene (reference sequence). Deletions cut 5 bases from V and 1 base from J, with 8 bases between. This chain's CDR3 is CASSPGFNYGYTF. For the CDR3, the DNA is TGTGCCAGCAGCCCAGGCTTTAACTATGGCTACACCTTC.

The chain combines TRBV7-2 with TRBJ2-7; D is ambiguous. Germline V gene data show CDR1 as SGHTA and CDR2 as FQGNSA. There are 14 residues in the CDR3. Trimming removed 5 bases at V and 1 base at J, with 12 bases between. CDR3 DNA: TGTGCCAGCAGCCCCACCCGGGTTTCCTACGAGCAGTACTTC. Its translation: CASSPTRVSYEQYF.

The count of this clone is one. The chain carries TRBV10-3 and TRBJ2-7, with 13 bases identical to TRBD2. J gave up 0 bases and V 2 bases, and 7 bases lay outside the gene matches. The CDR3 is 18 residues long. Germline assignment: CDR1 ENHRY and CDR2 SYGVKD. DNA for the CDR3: TGTGCCATCAGTGAGGGGACTAGCGGGACTAGGAGCTCCTACGAGCAGTACTTC. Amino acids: CAISEGTSGTRSSYEQYF.

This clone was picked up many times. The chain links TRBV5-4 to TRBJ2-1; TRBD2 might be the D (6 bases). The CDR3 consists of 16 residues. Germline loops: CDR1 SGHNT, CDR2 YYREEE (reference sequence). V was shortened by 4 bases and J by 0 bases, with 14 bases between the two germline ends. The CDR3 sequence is CASSPAPGSSYNEQFF. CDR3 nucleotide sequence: TGTGCCAGCAGCCCAGCTCCCGGGAGCTCCTACAATGAGCAGTTCTTC.

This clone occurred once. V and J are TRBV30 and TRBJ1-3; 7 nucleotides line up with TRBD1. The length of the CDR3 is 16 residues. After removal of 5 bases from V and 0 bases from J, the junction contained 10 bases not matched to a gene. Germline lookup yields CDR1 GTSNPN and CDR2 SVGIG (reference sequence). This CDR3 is CAWSKRDSFSGNTIYF. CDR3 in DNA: TGTGCCTGGTCCAAACGGGACAGCTTCTCTGGAAACACCATATATTTT. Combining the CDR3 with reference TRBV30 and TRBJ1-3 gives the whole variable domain SQTIHQWPATLVQPVGSPLSLECTVEGTSNPNLYWYRQAAGRGLQLLFYSVGIGQISSEVPQNLSASRPQDRQFILSSKKLLLSDSGFYLCAWSKRDSFSGNTIYFGEGSWLTVV.